The next 15 T cell receptor beta chains were all read from a single sample in a study of monozygotic twins with inflammatory bowel disease. TCRdb reprocessed the 5' RACE reads and reports one entry per CDR3 protein, with no DNA. Its table records just over 300,000 distinct CDR3 sequences. Sequenced material: blood. These TCRs come from a human donor with ulcerative colitis or Crohn's disease, or a healthy co-twin of an affected twin (not recorded which).

This chain connects TRBV5-1 to TRBJ1-1. Germline V gives CDR1 SGHRS, CDR2 YFSETQ. The CDR3 is made up of 14 amino acids. CDR3 amino acids: CASSWELVRTEAFF.

V usage is TRBV12-3 or TRBV12-4 and J usage is TRBJ1-2; with no DNA, the TCRdb D assignment of TRBD1 cannot be verified. The CDR3 has 15 amino acids. The CDR3 sequence: CASSPRGTGVVGYTF.

CDR3 loop: CATSDGTSGMFEQYF. The V and J genes are TRBV24-1 and TRBJ2-7; TCRdb returns TRBD2, unconfirmable since there is no DNA. The CDR3 spans 15 residues. Per germline, CDR1 KGHDR and CDR2 SFDVKD.

This rearrangement joins TRBV24-1 to TRBJ2-3; TCRdb lists TRBD1, though no DNA is available to test this call. From germline, CDR1 is KGHDR and CDR2 SFDVKD. This CDR3 has 17 amino acids. The CDR3 here is CATSDFRTHQGRDTQYF.

The chain couples TRBV2 to TRBJ2-3; the TCRdb call, TRBD1, lacks DNA for checking. Germline loops: CDR1 SNHLY, CDR2 FYNNEI. This CDR3 spans 15 amino acids. This CDR3 is CASSVQGGGTDTQYF. Filled out from reference TRBV2 and TRBJ2-3, the complete variable domain reads EPEVTQTPSHQVTQMGQEVILRCVPISNHLYFYWYRQILGQKVEFLVSFYNNEISEKSEIFDDQFSVERPDGSNFTLKIRSTKLEDSAMYFCASSVQGGGTDTQYFGPGTRLTVL.

The chain recombines TRBV20-1 with TRBJ2-7. Germline V gene sequence: CDR1 DFQATT, CDR2 SNEGSKA (reference sequence). The CDR3 length is 13 residues. The CDR3 sequence is CSARDPDGYEQYF.

CDR3 protein: CASSPQADYGYTF. The chain has TRBV18 and TRBJ1-2. CDR1 is KGHSH, CDR2 LQKENI, per germline. The CDR3 totals 13 residues.

The chain links TRBV4-3 to TRBJ2-6. This CDR3 contains 13 residues. Germline assignment: CDR1 LGHNA and CDR2 YSLEER. CDR3 sequence reads: CASSQDIPNVLTF.

The V call is TRBV27, the J call TRBJ2-7; TCRdb returns TRBD1, unconfirmable since there is no DNA. CDR1 MNHEY and CDR2 SMNVEV come from the germline V gene (reference sequence). The CDR3 length is 12 residues. CDR3 sequence reads: CAVRGGLYEQYF.

The chain combines TRBV7-2 with TRBJ2-5; with no DNA, the TCRdb D assignment of TRBD1 cannot be verified. From germline, CDR1 is SGHTA and CDR2 FQGNSA. The CDR3 runs to 13 residues. CDR3 protein: CASSFGTKETQYF. The whole variable domain, remainder taken from reference TRBV7-2 and TRBJ2-5, is GAGVSQSPSNKVTEKGKDVELRCDPISGHTALYWYRQSLGQGLEFLIYFQGNSAPDKSGLPSDRFSAERTGGSVSTLTIQRTQQEDSAVYLCASSFGTKETQYFGPGTRLLVL.

The chain links TRBV12-3 or TRBV12-4 to TRBJ2-3; the TRBD1 assignment by TCRdb is unverifiable without DNA. CDR3 length equals 20 residues. The CDR3 sequence is CASSHWLFKLEDNYTDTQYF.

The gene calls are TRBV7-3 and TRBJ2-2. This CDR3 has 12 amino acids. Per germline, CDR1 SGHTA and CDR2 FQGTGA. CDR3 in amino acids: CASSPSEGELFF.

The gene calls are TRBV27 and TRBJ1-5; TCRdb's D call of TRBD1 is untestable without DNA. The CDR3 has 14 residues. Germline CDR1 reads MNHEY; CDR2 reads SMNVEV (reference sequence). The CDR3 region is CASRSGQARGPQHF.

This rearrangement joins TRBV7-8 to TRBJ2-3. This CDR3 spans 13 amino acids. Germline loops: CDR1 SGHVS, CDR2 FQNEAQ. CDR3 loop: CASTSPGTDTQYF.

The genes are TRBV7-2 and TRBJ2-7. Germline CDR1 reads SGHTA; CDR2 reads FQGNSA. CDR3 length: 13 amino acids. The CDR3 sequence is CASRLAGQTEQYF.